This TCR beta chain originates from a study of T cells in Graves' hyperthyroidism and ophthalmopathy. Study-level background: Once the initial diagnosis was made, peripheral blood was obtained before any treatment.

This clonotype was found a few times. It was RNA transcripts that yielded the amplified TCR beta CDR3 regions. RT-PCR in the first round (using the HTBI primer set) targeted the TCR CDR3. In TCRdb, the multiplex PCR reads were re-called with MiXCR into one record per CDR3 protein. This sample has 450,000 to 550,000 distinct CDR3 sequences; around 22% occur once, and the top ten carry approximately 11%. Trimming cost V 3 bases and J 3 bases; bases outside gene matches: 10. The CDR3 consists of 17 residues. CDR1 is MNHEY, CDR2 SVGEGT, per germline. For ophthalmopathy patients, the Clinical Activity Score was at least 3 and the NOSPECS grade at least 4; duration was under 3 months. Exclusion of a patient resulted from uncontrolled infection, other autoimmune disease, pregnancy or lactation.

This chain uses TRBV6-2 or TRBV6-3 with TRBJ2-5; TRBD2 matches at 10 bases. Sequenced input: blood. The clonotype was recovered from a woman in her twenties or thirties with Graves' ophthalmopathy. CDR3 nucleotides: TGTGCCAGCAGTTATCTCTCCTCCGGACTAGCGGAAGAGACCCAGTACTTC. Translating gives CASSYLSSGLAEETQYF.